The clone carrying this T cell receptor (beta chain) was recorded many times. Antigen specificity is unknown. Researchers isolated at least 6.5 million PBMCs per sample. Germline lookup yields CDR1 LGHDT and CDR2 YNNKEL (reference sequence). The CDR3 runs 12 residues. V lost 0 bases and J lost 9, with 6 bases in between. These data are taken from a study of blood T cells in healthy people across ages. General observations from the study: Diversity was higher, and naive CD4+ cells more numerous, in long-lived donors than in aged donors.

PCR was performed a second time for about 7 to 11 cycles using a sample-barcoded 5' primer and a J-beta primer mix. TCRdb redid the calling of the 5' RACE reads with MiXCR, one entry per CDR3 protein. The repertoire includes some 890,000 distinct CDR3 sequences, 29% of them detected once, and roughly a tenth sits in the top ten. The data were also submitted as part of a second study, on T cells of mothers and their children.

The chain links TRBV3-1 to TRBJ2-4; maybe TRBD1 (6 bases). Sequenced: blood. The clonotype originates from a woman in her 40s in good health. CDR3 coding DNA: TGTGCCAGCAGCCAAGAGGGGGCCATTCAGTACTTC. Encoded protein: CASSQEGAIQYF.